This is a list of T cell receptor beta chains from one sample in a study of cytomegalovirus exposure and HLA in healthy donors. Libraries were prepared by immunoSEQ multiplex PCR; TCRdb keeps only in-frame clonotypes and omits some of them. The sample includes around 130,000 clones, 7% to 9.5% seen only once; the top ten take about 6.6%. Source material: PBMCs. These receptor sequences come from a woman aged 40 to 50 in good health and CMV-seropositive. CDR3s include the opening cysteine and the closing phenylalanine or tryptophan. A D gene is named only where the DNA matches it firmly. Size is stated for part of the rows, as once, few or many counts, or as a class when the clone is expanded.

v_gene	j_gene	d_gene	abundance	CDR3nt	CDR3aa
TRBV9	TRBJ2-5	-	-	TGTGCCAGCAGCACCGGGATCCAAGAGACCCAGTACTTC	CASSTGIQETQYF
TRBV19	TRBJ2-5	-	few	TGTGCCAGTAGCCCTCTAAAAAGTTCGGGTGAAGAGACCCAGTACTTC	CASSPLKSSGEETQYF
TRBV6-5	TRBJ2-3	-	few	TGTGCCAGCAGCGATAAGGAGACAGATACGCAGTATTTT	CASSDKETDTQYF
TRBV6-1	TRBJ2-3	-	-	TGTGCCAGCAGTGCGCCCCCGGGGGGCCGCACAGATACGCAGTATTTT	CASSAPPGGRTDTQYF
TRBV19	TRBJ2-7	-	-	TGTGCCAGTAGTTCTCGCACCCGGTTAAATTCCTACGAGCAGTACTTC	CASSSRTRLNSYEQYF
TRBV11-2	TRBJ2-2	TRBD1	-	TGTGCCAGCAGCTTAAGGACAGGGACGGACACCGGGGAGCTGTTTTTT	CASSLRTGTDTGELFF
TRBV6-5	TRBJ1-5	-	few	TGTGCCAGCAGTGTACAAGATAGCAATCAGCCCCAGCATTTT	CASSVQDSNQPQHF
TRBV7-9	TRBJ2-5	TRBD1	-	TGTGCCAGCAGACATACAGGGGGACGGGAGACCCAGTACTTC	CASRHTGGRETQYF
TRBV6-4	TRBJ2-3	TRBD2	-	TGTGCCAGCAGTGACTCGCGGGGGGGCACAGATACGCAGTATTTT	CASSDSRGGTDTQYF
TRBV20-1	TRBJ2-5	-	few	TGCAGTGCTCTCGGGGAAGAGACCCAGTACTTC	CSALGEETQYF
TRBV5-1	TRBJ2-4	TRBD2	-	TGCGCCAGCAGCTTGCCCGCAGCGGGGGACGATGCCAAAAACATTCAGTACTTC	CASSLPAAGDDAKNIQYF
TRBV6-5	TRBJ1-1	TRBD1	few	TGTGCCAGCAGAACCCAGGGGGCCGGGACTGAAGCTTTCTTT	CASRTQGAGTEAFF
TRBV7-7	TRBJ2-5	TRBD2	few	TGTGCCAGCAGCGCCGGGGGGGGAGAGACCCAGTACTTC	CASSAGGGETQYF
TRBV27	TRBJ1-4	-	-	TGTGCCAGCACGCCCGGGGGGCGGTATGAAAAACTGTTTTTT	CASTPGGRYEKLFF
TRBV6-1	TRBJ2-5	-	-	TGTGCCAGCAATTCATACGGTCAAGAGACCCAGTACTTC	CASNSYGQETQYF
TRBV2	TRBJ1-5	TRBD1	few	TGTGCCAGCAGCGGACAGGGCCCAAGCAATCAGCCCCAGCATTTT	CASSGQGPSNQPQHF
TRBV5-8	TRBJ1-4	TRBD1	-	TGTGCCAGCACCGACAGGGTGACTAATGAAAAACTGTTTTTT	CASTDRVTNEKLFF
TRBV5-6	TRBJ1-4	TRBD1	few	TGTGCCAGTGGCCTACAGGGGCTGAATGAAAAACTGTTTTTT	CASGLQGLNEKLFF
TRBV11-1	TRBJ2-2	TRBD1	-	TGTGCCAGCAGCTCCGGACAGGGGTGGACCGGGGAGCTGTTTTTT	CASSSGQGWTGELFF
TRBV9	TRBJ1-2	-	-	TGTGCCAGCAGTGCTAACTATGGCTACTCCTTC	CASSANYGYSF
TRBV19	TRBJ1-2	TRBD1	-	TGTGCCAGTGGCAGGGGGTCCTATGGCTACACCTTC	CASGRGSYGYTF
TRBV7-2	TRBJ2-2	-	few	TGTGCCAGCAGCTTAGGGACACCCTACACCGGGGAGCTGTTTTTT	CASSLGTPYTGELFF
TRBV10-3	TRBJ1-1	-	-	TGTGCCATCAGTGAGTCTCCGGGGGTGAACACTGAAGCTTTCTTT	CAISESPGVNTEAFF
TRBV28	TRBJ2-4	-	-	TGTGCCAGCAGTTTAGCTGGGGCGAACGCCAAAAACATTCAGTACTTC	CASSLAGANAKNIQYF
TRBV15	TRBJ2-1	TRBD2	-	TGTGCCACCAGCAGAGATTGGACCCTAGCGGGGGGATACAATGAGCAGTTCTTC	CATSRDWTLAGGYNEQFF
TRBV30	TRBJ2-2	TRBD2	few	TGTGCCTGGAGTAAGGTAGCGGGGGCGAACACCGGGGAGCTGTTTTTT	CAWSKVAGANTGELFF
TRBV2	TRBJ1-1	-	few	TGTGCCACCAAATTTTTGAACACTGAAGCTTTCTTT	CATKFLNTEAFF
TRBV10-2	TRBJ1-5	TRBD1	few	TGCGCCAGCAGCTACAGGGGGCAGCCCCAGCATTTT	CASSYRGQPQHF
TRBV19	TRBJ1-2	-	few	TGTGCCAGTAGCTCCTATGGCTACACCTTC	CASSSYGYTF
TRBV7-6	TRBJ2-1	TRBD2	-	TGTGCCAGCAGCGAAGCGGGGGGCTCCTACAATGAGCAGTTCTTC	CASSEAGGSYNEQFF
TRBV10-3	TRBJ1-6	-	-	TGTGCCATCCAACGATGGGGCGGCCAGAGCTCCTATAATTCACCCCTCCACTTT	CAIQRWGGQSSYNSPLHF
TRBV7-9	TRBJ1-5	-	few	TGTGCCAGCAGCCCCTGGGGCGATCAGCCCCAGCATTTT	CASSPWGDQPQHF
TRBV29-1	TRBJ1-1	-	few	TGCAGCTCATACCGACAGGAAAACACTGAAGCTTTCTTT	CSSYRQENTEAFF
TRBV28	TRBJ1-4	-	few	TGTGCCAGCAGCCGCCGTCCAGAGGGTAATGAAAAACTGTTTTTT	CASSRRPEGNEKLFF
TRBV7-9	TRBJ1-4	-	few	TGTGCCAGCAGCTTACGGCAGGATAATGAAAAACTGTTTTTT	CASSLRQDNEKLFF
TRBV2	TRBJ1-4	-	-	TGTGCCAGCAGTGCCCGTACGGGGGATGAAAAACTGTTTTTT	CASSARTGDEKLFF
TRBV5-1	TRBJ2-7	-	few	TGCGCCAGCAGCTTGGATAACAGGGACTACGAGCAGTACTTC	CASSLDNRDYEQYF
TRBV18	TRBJ2-3	-	few	TGTGCCAGCTCCCCGGGGTCCACAGATACGCAGTATTTT	CASSPGSTDTQYF
TRBV19	TRBJ1-1	-	few	TGTGCCAGTAGTGACCAGGTTGGTAACACTGAAGCTTTCTTT	CASSDQVGNTEAFF
TRBV18	TRBJ2-7	-	once	TGTGCCAGCTCACCGGGGGGGGGCGGCTACGAGCAGTACTTC	CASSPGGGGYEQYF
TRBV5-4	TRBJ1-5	-	few	TGTGCCAGCTCCATGGGCAGGGGAGAAGGGCAGCCCCAGCATTTT	CASSMGRGEGQPQHF
TRBV6-6	TRBJ2-7	TRBD1	-	TGTGCCAGCACGGACAGGGGCAACGAGCAGTACTTC	CASTDRGNEQYF
TRBV12-5	TRBJ2-5	-	few	TGTGCTAGTGGTTTGGGTGGGAGTGAGACCCAGTACTTC	CASGLGGSETQYF
TRBV5-1	TRBJ2-1	TRBD1	-	TGCGCCAGCAGCCCGTCGGGACAGGTCTCCTACAATGAGCAGTTCTTC	CASSPSGQVSYNEQFF
TRBV30	TRBJ2-1	-	few	TGTGCCTGGAGTCTAAACGGTTACAATGAGCAGTTCTTC	CAWSLNGYNEQFF
TRBV28	TRBJ2-1	-	few	TGTGCCAGCAGTTTTCTAGAGACTGCCTTTGCTGATGAGCAGTTCTTC	CASSFLETAFADEQFF
TRBV4-1	TRBJ1-1	TRBD1	-	TGCGCCAGCAGCCAAAGGACAGGGGGAACTGAAGCTTTCTTT	CASSQRTGGTEAFF
TRBV2	TRBJ1-2	-	-	TGTGCCAGCAGTGAACCGGGAATTCATTATGGCTACACCTTC	CASSEPGIHYGYTF
TRBV27	TRBJ2-3	TRBD1	few	TGTGCCAGCAGTTTAGGGACAGGGTGGGGTACGCAGTATTTT	CASSLGTGWGTQYF
TRBV6-5	TRBJ1-1	TRBD1	few	TGTGCCAGCAGGGGGGACAGTATGAACACTGAAGCTTTCTTT	CASRGDSMNTEAFF
TRBV5-1	TRBJ2-2	-	-	TGCGCCACCAAGGGGTTCGCGAACACCGGGGAGCTGTTTTTT	CATKGFANTGELFF
TRBV4-1	TRBJ2-7	TRBD1	few	TGCGCCAGCAGCTCCAGGGGGCAAACCTACGAGCAGTACTTC	CASSSRGQTYEQYF